This TCR beta chain was observed in a study of monozygotic twins with inflammatory bowel disease (dated by TCRdb to the late 2010s). About the investigation overall: In total, 28 monozygotic twin pairs made up the full study: 19 Danish pairs, all IBD-discordant, plus nine German pairs, of which four were IBD-concordant and five were IBD-discordant. The search for disease-associated traits relied mainly on comparing, within discordant pairs, IBD patients with their genetically identical healthy co-twins. Each individual had, on average, about 151 000 unique TCRalpha sequences and 181 000 unique TCRbeta sequences available for analysis. Beyond this particular receptor, the publication reports: Background noise and inter-individual variability may have been introduced into the repertoires by the differing immunosuppressive treatments among patients. Repertoire similarity did not differ between concordant and discordant twins, possibly due to limited statistical power. Different T cell subtypes could not be distinguished in the analysis. IBD patients shared fewer clonotypes with other individuals than healthy twins did, most markedly in patients showing signs of disease activity. No single strong signal or clonotype linked to IBD turned up in the results, so the idea that one exists was not supported. TCRbeta repertoire diversity, by inverse Simpson index, was decreased in IBD patients compared with their healthy co-twins.

Comment on this clonotype: Its target antigen remains unknown.

From each donor, a 2.5 ml peripheral blood sample was drawn into PAXgene tubes and stored at -80 degrees C. Total RNA was isolated from whole blood with the PAXgene blood miRNA kit on an automated QIAcube, without T cell sorting. Deep TCRalpha and TCRbeta repertoire profiling with unique molecular barcoding was performed on peripheral blood of monozygotic twin pairs concordant or discordant for inflammatory bowel disease. Smoking habits were recorded for all twin pairs, and each individual was classified as a current, former or never smoker. The library was obtained by 5' RACE. The input for every TCR library was 3,500 to 4,000 ng of total RNA. For each sample, cDNA synthesis with SMARTScribe reverse transcriptase was split into eight separate reactions. Unique molecular identifiers containing a 6-nucleotide sample barcode were introduced through template switching during cDNA synthesis. Two nested PCRs of roughly 16 and 10 cycles amplified the TCRalpha and TCRbeta cDNA, and bead purification followed each PCR. Before amplification, the cDNA was treated with uracil DNA-glycosylase and purified using the QIAquick PCR purification kit. The second PCR added Illumina TruSeq-compatible adapters along with sample-specific barcodes. TapeStation and Qubit were used to check library quality and concentration, and approximately 5 ng of each library went into the pool. Pooled libraries were sequenced on an Illumina HiSeq2500 single-index Rapid Run with 2 x 100 bp reads and custom sequencing primers. In the authors' own workflow: PCR and sequencing errors were corrected by UMI-based consensus assembly using MiGEC version 1.2.6. V(D)J alignment, clonotype assembly and CDR3 extraction were performed with MiXCR version 2.1.1. Normalisation of gene usage, clonotype sharing and MAIT/NKT TCR abundance was achieved by analysing the top 1000, 10 000 and 20 000 clonotypes per sample. After downsampling to 27 000 UMIs, diversity was calculated as the inverse Simpson index using the vegan R package. Statistical testing used paired Mann-Whitney U tests on the discordant twin pairs and applied Benjamini-Hochberg correction for multiple testing. After TCRdb reprocessed the reads, each CDR3 protein sequence was kept as one row, without DNA. Here the V and J calls rest on TCRdb's processing, not on the authors' analysis. Per the sample table, the count is 200,000 to 250,000 distinct CDR3 sequences. In total, the top ten clones hold under 8.5% of the sample.

Specimen: blood. This clonotype was sampled from a human donor with ulcerative colitis or Crohn's disease, or a healthy co-twin of an affected twin (not recorded which).

The CDR3 is CASSPAGGDYGYTF. Recombination linked TRBV4-2 to TRBJ1-2; the TCRdb D gene call, TRBD1, has no DNA to confirm it. Spanning cysteine to phenylalanine, the CDR3 consists of 14 amino acids. No nucleotide data were recorded. Reading the germline V gene gives CDR1 LGHNA and CDR2 YNFKEQ.